These 15 T cell receptor beta chains were sequenced from one sample in a study of beta chain features in type 1 diabetes. The sequenced template was cDNA made from the entire isolated RNA. Sequencing used immunoSEQ multiplex PCR; TCRdb keeps in-frame clones, though not all of them. This table holds around 320,000 clones, approximately 15% found once. Sequenced sample: central memory CD4+ T cells from blood. Every receptor here comes from a young man in good health.

This clone was seen at least ten times. The CDR3 loop is CASTEWGGNYGYTF. CDR3 in DNA: TGTGCCAGCACCGAATGGGGCGGCAACTATGGCTACACCTTC. The chain carries TRBV28 and TRBJ1-2, with D possibly matching TRBD1 (5 bases). Germline CDR1 reads MDHEN; CDR2 reads SYDVKM. Trimming cost V 7 bases and J 2 bases, with 14 bases left between them. This CDR3 is built from 14 residues.

The rearrangement joins TRBV6-6 to TRBJ1-5; D not certain. This CDR3 is 14 amino acids long. V was trimmed by 6 bases and J by 4 bases, leaving 13 bases between them. CDR1 is MNHNY, CDR2 SVGAGI, per germline (reference sequence). CDR3 sequence (DNA): TGTGCCAGCAGCGGCGGGATCCTGAATCAGCCCCAGCATTTT. Translating gives CASSGGILNQPQHF.

The chain joins TRBV19 to TRBJ2-5; D could derive from TRBD1 or TRBD2 (5 bases each). The V end lost 8 bases, the J end lost 7 bases, and 20 bases lay between the germline ends. This CDR3 region has 14 residues. The germline V gene has CDR1 LNHDA and CDR2 SQIVND (reference sequence). The CDR3 DNA is TGTGCCAGTCGGACGGGGACGGATGGGGGGACCCAGTACTTC. Translating it yields CASRTGTDGGTQYF. The variable domain in full, with the rest retrieved from reference TRBV19 and TRBJ2-5, is DGGITQSPKYLFRKEGQNVTLSCEQNLNHDAMYWYRQDPGQGLRLIYYSQIVNDFQKGDIAEGYSVSREKKESFPLTVTSAQKNPTAFYLCASRTGTDGGTQYFGPGTRLLVL.

This chain uses TRBV7-8 with TRBJ1-6; 8 positions match TRBD1. The CDR3 length is 14 residues. The J segment lost 13 bases and the V segment lost 7 bases, leaving 12 bases of the junction unmatched. Germline V gene data show CDR1 as SGHVS and CDR2 as FQNEAQ. The CDR3 spells CASTPGQAVHPLHF. CDR3 coding DNA: TGTGCCAGCACCCCGGGACAGGCTGTACATCCCCTCCACTTT.

The chain is built from TRBV4-3 and TRBJ2-1; 15 positions agree with TRBD2. The ends lost 0 bases at V and 3 bases at J; junction bases unmatched: 3. This CDR3 has 18 amino acids. From germline, CDR1 is LGHNA and CDR2 YSLEER. The CDR3 reads CASSQEGLAGGFYNEQFF. The CDR3 DNA sequence: TGCGCCAGCAGCCAAGAGGGACTAGCGGGGGGATTCTACAATGAGCAGTTCTTC.

With regard to this clone: Other DNA sequences within the sample encode an identical CDR3. J is TRBJ1-4 and V is TRBV7-8; 11 nucleotides align to TRBD1. With V trimmed by 5 bases and J by 8 bases, 4 bases remained unmatched. Germline V gene data show CDR1 as SGHVS and CDR2 as FQNEAQ. This CDR3 region has 14 residues. The CDR3 reads CASSVGQGGEKLFF. The CDR3 DNA sequence: TGTGCCAGCAGCGTGGGACAGGGGGGAGAAAAACTGTTTTTT. Full variable domain (outside the CDR3, taken from reference TRBV7-8 and TRBJ1-4): GAGVSQSPRYKVAKRGQDVALRCDPISGHVSLFWYQQALGQGPEFLTYFQNEAQLDKSGLPSDRFFAERPEGSVSTLKIQRTQQEDSAVYLCASSVGQGGEKLFFGSGTQLSVL.

The CDR3 DNA sequence: TGTGCCACCGGGACTGACTACGAGCAGTACTTC. This codes for CATGTDYEQYF. This chain links TRBV6-1 with TRBJ2-7; D is possibly TRBD2 (6 bases). Trimming removed 10 bases at V and 3 bases at J, with 10 bases between. This CDR3 region has 11 residues. Germline-derived CDR1 and CDR2 are MNHNS and SASEGT.

The V gene is TRBV11-1, the J gene TRBJ2-5; D possibly uses TRBD1 or TRBD2 (5 bases each). V lost 1 base, J lost 4 bases, and 10 bases lay in between. This CDR3 spans 14 amino acids. Germline V gives CDR1 SGHAT, CDR2 FQDESV (reference sequence). Written as DNA, the CDR3 is TGTGCCAGCAGCTTAGGAGGGGCGCGAGAGACCCAGTACTTC. This codes for CASSLGGARETQYF.

This clone has at least ten counts. V gene TRBV27 combines with J gene TRBJ1-6; 7 bases align to TRBD1. CDR3 length equals 14 residues. V was clipped by 7 bases and J by 6 bases; unmatched bases: 6. Germline V lookup: CDR1 MNHEY, CDR2 SMNVEV (reference sequence). The CDR3 sequence is CASNRQGPNSPLHF. The CDR3 region has the DNA TGTGCCAGCAATCGACAGGGACCTAATTCACCCCTCCACTTT.

The rearrangement links TRBV6-1 to TRBJ1-1; 7 bases are a match to TRBD1. V was clipped by 8 bases and J by 5 bases; unmatched bases: 11. CDR1 and CDR2 from the germline V gene are MNHNS and SASEGT. The length of the CDR3 is 14 residues. CDR3 sequence (DNA): TGTGCCAGCCGATCCTGGACAGGTCGGACTGAAGCTTTCTTT. Translating gives CASRSWTGRTEAFF.

This clone came up a few times. The chain carries TRBV6-1 and TRBJ1-1, with TRBD1 identical over 8 bases. V was pared by 6 bases and J by 4 bases, with 4 bases of the junction left unmatched. The CDR3 is 13 residues long. Germline V lookup: CDR1 MNHNS, CDR2 SASEGT. The CDR3 is CASRTGESTEAFF. As DNA, the CDR3 is TGTGCCAGCAGGACAGGGGAGAGCACTGAAGCTTTCTTT.

The V gene is TRBV15, the J gene TRBJ2-1; 12 nucleotides match TRBD2. V shed 4 bases, J shed 6 bases, and the junction held 7 bases outside the gene matches. CDR3 length: 16 amino acids. Per the germline V gene, CDR1 is LNHNV and CDR2 is YYDKDF (reference sequence). The CDR3 reads CATSTRTSGTVNEQFF. CDR3 nucleotide sequence: TGTGCCACCAGCACCCGGACTAGCGGGACAGTCAATGAGCAGTTCTTC.

This chain joins TRBV18 and TRBJ1-2; D not resolved. Germline CDR1 and CDR2: KGHSH and LQKENI. The CDR3 spans 13 residues. V was pared by 2 bases and J by 6 bases, with 10 bases between. Here the CDR3 reads CASSPGWQDGYTF. CDR3 DNA: TGTGCCAGCTCACCAGGGTGGCAGGATGGCTACACCTTC.

The V call is TRBV2, the J call TRBJ2-7; D is possibly TRBD2 (6 bases). The ends were cut back, 8 bases at V and 3 bases at J, with 17 bases in the middle. The CDR3 runs 14 residues. CDR1 and CDR2 (germline): SNHLY, FYNNEI. CDR3 region: CASGGEGVGYEQYF. DNA for the CDR3: TGTGCCAGCGGAGGGGAAGGGGTGGGCTACGAGCAGTACTTC.

The V and J genes are TRBV7-8 and TRBJ1-2; D gene uncertain. Germline-derived CDR1 and CDR2 are SGHVS and FQNEAQ. V was cut by 1 base and J by 4 bases, with 13 bases left in between. The CDR3 has 15 residues. The CDR3 spells CASSLDGSDLYGYTF. In DNA, the CDR3 is TGTGCCAGCAGCTTAGACGGTTCGGACCTCTATGGCTACACCTTC.